Here is one T cell receptor beta chain with its context. No antigen is known for it. Some clones are missing from TCRdb's copy, which holds only in-frame ones; the method was immunoSEQ multiplex PCR. The sample has tens of thousands of clones, roughly 90% seen once. This record belongs to a study of graft-versus-host responses after intestinal transplantation. The CDR3 is made up of 14 amino acids. Germline CDR1 reads LNHNV; CDR2 reads YYDKDF (reference sequence). V was trimmed by 5 bases and J by 4 bases, leaving 14 bases between them. Study-wide findings and caveats: An association linked early post-transplant HvG declines with peak circulating GvH clone levels. Individuals who had graft-donor T cell macrochimerism had allografts that showed high graft-versus-host to host-versus-graft clonal ratios. Recipient marrow held GvH clones, some first seen in ileum or blood.

Source: unstimulated CD8+ T cells sorted from spleen or lymph node cells, taken before intestinal transplant. The origin of this receptor is a human donor who received an intestinal transplant. The rearrangement uses TRBV15 and TRBJ1-1; the D is unclear. The CDR3 reads CATSLSIEGTEAFF. The DNA of the CDR3 is TGTGCCACCAGCCTAAGTATAGAGGGCACTGAAGCTTTCTTT.